This T cell receptor beta chain comes out of a study of blood T cells in healthy people across ages. Donation came from healthy Caucasian individuals in Russia who were aged roughly 6 to 95. Using a J-beta primer mix together with a sample-barcoded 5' primer, a second PCR was run for roughly 7 to 12 cycles. TCRdb re-called the 5' RACE reads with MiXCR, one entry per CDR3 protein. The sample lists about 1.5 million distinct CDR3 sequences; 40% to 45% were seen once. Germline V gives CDR1 MNHEY, CDR2 SVGEGT. The V end lost 2 bases, the J end lost 0 bases, and 11 bases lay between the germline ends. The CDR3 runs 16 residues.

This TCR came from a woman aged 18-29 years in good health. V and J are TRBV6-2 or TRBV6-3 and TRBJ2-1, with a tentative D call TRBD2 (6 bases). Sequenced sample: blood. The CDR3 here is CASSYDGRGSYNEQFF. The CDR3 DNA sequence: TGTGCCAGCAGTTACGATGGGCGGGGCTCCTACAATGAGCAGTTCTTC.